The 19 T cell receptor beta chains listed next were all sequenced from one sample in a study of cytomegalovirus exposure and HLA in healthy donors. The primer mix had 60 Vbeta and 13 Jbeta primers. Produced via immunoSEQ multiplex PCR; TCRdb's table is partial and in-frame only. The table includes 100,000 to 150,000 clones, more than 70% detected once. The sequenced sample was PBMCs. The receptors derive from a woman aged 55-70 years in good health and CMV-seronegative.

The rearrangement links TRBV7-2 to TRBJ1-1; 8 nucleotides line up with TRBD1. Germline V gene lookup returns CDR1 SGHTA and CDR2 FQGNSA. Unmatched junction bases numbered 8, after V lost 3 bases and J lost 5 bases. CDR3 size: 15 residues. CDR3 residues: CASSLTAGGRTEAFF. DNA of the CDR3: TGTGCCAGCAGCTTGACGGCAGGGGGCCGGACTGAAGCTTTCTTT. Variable domain in full (rest from reference TRBV7-2 and TRBJ1-1): GAGVSQSPSNKVTEKGKDVELRCDPISGHTALYWYRQSLGQGLEFLIYFQGNSAPDKSGLPSDRFSAERTGGSVSTLTIQRTQQEDSAVYLCASSLTAGGRTEAFFGQGTRLTVV.

This clone was counted a few times. This chain connects TRBV28 to TRBJ1-5; a possible D gene is TRBD1 (5 bases). Germline V CDR1 and CDR2: MDHEN, SYDVKM. The CDR3 length is 14 residues. Trimming took 6 bases from V and 1 from J, leaving 10 bases between them. In nucleotides, the CDR3 is TGTGCCAGCAGAAGGGACTGGAGCAATCAGCCCCAGCATTTT. It encodes CASRRDWSNQPQHF.

J is TRBJ2-2 and V is TRBV6-1; TRBD1 matches 7 bases. CDR1 and CDR2 (germline): MNHNS, SASEGT. The length of the CDR3 is 13 residues. The V segment lost 5 bases and the J segment 6 bases; nucleotides outside the gene matches: 3. CDR3 amino acids: CASSFTGAGELFF. The CDR3 DNA reads as TGTGCCAGCAGTTTCACAGGGGCCGGGGAGCTGTTTTTT.

This clone was seen a few times. The V gene is TRBV6-1, the J gene TRBJ1-1; possibly TRBD1 for D (5 bases). The V gene lost 2 bases and the J gene lost 5 bases, with 18 bases spanning the gap. The germline V gene has CDR1 MNHNS and CDR2 SASEGT. There are 16 residues in the CDR3. CDR3 loop: CASSEQGAALGTEAFF. The CDR3 bases are TGTGCCAGCAGTGAACAGGGTGCGGCTCTAGGAACTGAAGCTTTCTTT.

J is TRBJ2-5 and V is TRBV7-9; 7 positions agree with TRBD2. CDR1 and CDR2 (germline): SEHNR, FQNEAQ (reference sequence). The CDR3 is made up of 14 amino acids. Germline trimming cut 5 bases from V and 5 bases from J; bases unmatched to any gene: 8. The CDR3 sequence is CASSPPGGTETQYF. DNA for the CDR3: TGTGCCAGCAGCCCCCCCGGGGGGACTGAGACCCAGTACTTC.

The chain recombines TRBV9 with TRBJ2-3; D gene unclear. The CDR3 totals 15 residues. The V and J ends lost 0 bases and 5 bases respectively, with 13 bases between them. CDR1 and CDR2 from the germline V gene are SGDLS and YYNGEE. The CDR3 nucleotides read TGTGCCAGCAGCGTAGACGCCCCAGCGAAAGATACGCAGTATTTT. Translation: CASSVDAPAKDTQYF.

The J gene is TRBJ1-2, the V gene TRBV18; 7 bases match TRBD1. J gave up 2 bases and V 0 bases, and 9 bases lay outside the gene matches. Germline CDR1 reads KGHSH; CDR2 reads LQKENI. The CDR3 is made up of 17 amino acids. The CDR3 bases are TGTGCCAGCTCACCACCGTGGATTAGGACAGGAAACTATGGCTACACCTTC. As protein: CASSPPWIRTGNYGYTF.

This chain links TRBV10-2 with TRBJ1-1; D is perhaps TRBD1 (6 bases). Trimming took 2 bases from V and 0 from J, leaving 16 bases between them. The CDR3 is 17 amino acids. Germline V CDR1 and CDR2: WSHSY, SAAADI. CDR3 residues: CASSEAGFGQLNTEAFF. The CDR3 DNA follows: TGCGCCAGCAGTGAGGCGGGTTTTGGACAGCTGAACACTGAAGCTTTCTTT.

CDR3 coding DNA: TGTGCCAGCAGTTACTCGAGTGCCAGGGTCGCTTCACCCCTCCACTTT. Translating gives CASSYSSARVASPLHF. This rearrangement joins TRBV6-5 to TRBJ1-6; tentatively, D is TRBD1 (5 bases). CDR1 is MNHEY, CDR2 SVGAGI, per germline. The germline V and J ends were trimmed by 0 bases and 9 bases, with 15 bases remaining between them. This CDR3 comprises 16 residues.

The sample holds a few counts of this clone. The genes are TRBV2 and TRBJ1-4; D might be TRBD1 (5 bases). This CDR3 has 18 amino acids. Germline CDR1 and CDR2: SNHLY and FYNNEI. Trimming left V 2 bases short and J 0 bases short, with 16 bases between. The CDR3 spells CASSEPKGLPATNEKLFF. The CDR3 DNA reads as TGTGCCAGCAGTGAACCCAAGGGGTTACCTGCAACTAATGAAAAACTGTTTTTT. The full variable domain, its missing parts supplied by reference TRBV2 and TRBJ1-4, is EPEVTQTPSHQVTQMGQEVILRCVPISNHLYFYWYRQILGQKVEFLVSFYNNEISEKSEIFDDQFSVERPDGSNFTLKIRSTKLEDSAMYFCASSEPKGLPATNEKLFFGSGTQLSVL.

This sequence joins TRBV7-9 and TRBJ1-1; 9 nucleotides align to TRBD1. The V and J ends lost 3 bases and 4 bases, in that order; junction bases with no gene match: 6. The CDR3 is 15 residues long. Germline-derived CDR1 and CDR2 are SEHNR and FQNEAQ (reference sequence). The DNA of the CDR3 is TGTGCCAGCAGCTTGACAGGGGGTTTGGTCACTGAAGCTTTCTTT. Its translation is CASSLTGGLVTEAFF. The whole variable domain, remainder taken from reference TRBV7-9 and TRBJ1-1, is DTGVSQNPRHKITKRGQNVTFRCDPISEHNRLYWYRQTLGQGPEFLTYFQNEAQLEKSRLLSDRFSAERPKGSFSTLEIQRTEQGDSAMYLCASSLTGGLVTEAFFGQGTRLTVV.

The chain couples TRBV2 to TRBJ2-7; no clear D. CDR3 size: 14 residues. V was pared by 5 bases and J by 0 bases, with 11 bases between. Germline CDR1 is SNHLY and CDR2 is FYNNEI. CDR3 nucleotide sequence: TGTGCCAGCAGTCCGAAGCGAAGCTCCTACGAGCAGTACTTC. Its translation is CASSPKRSSYEQYF.

This clone is a singleton in its sample. The V gene is TRBV10-1, the J gene TRBJ1-1; D gene unclear. The V and J ends lost 3 bases and 1 base respectively, with 9 bases between them. Germline-derived CDR1 and CDR2 are WNHNN and SYGVQD (reference sequence). This CDR3 is built from 14 residues. This chain's CDR3 is CASSDTGSNTEAFF. Written as DNA, the CDR3 is TGCGCCAGCAGTGATACGGGGTCGAACACTGAAGCTTTCTTT.

V and J are TRBV6-5 and TRBJ1-5; TRBD1 matches 7 bases. CDR1 is MNHEY and CDR2 is SVGAGI in the germline V gene. The CDR3 is 14 amino acids. Germline trimming cut 5 bases from V and 3 bases from J; bases unmatched to any gene: 4. The CDR3 region is CASSVDRANQPQHF. The CDR3 DNA reads as TGTGCCAGCAGTGTCGACAGGGCCAATCAGCCCCAGCATTTT.

This chain connects TRBV19 to TRBJ2-7, with 11 bases matching TRBD1. Germline V gives CDR1 LNHDA, CDR2 SQIVND (reference sequence). The CDR3 spans 15 residues. V shed 6 bases and J 5 bases; nucleotides not matched to a gene: 9. CDR3 in amino acids: CASRLRTGGSNEQYF. The CDR3 nucleotides are TGTGCCAGTAGGCTAAGGACAGGGGGCTCTAACGAGCAGTACTTC.

J is TRBJ1-1 and V is TRBV18; the D gene is possibly TRBD1 (6 bases). Per germline, CDR1 KGHSH and CDR2 LQKENI. The length of the CDR3 is 15 residues. Deletions cut 8 bases from V and 0 bases from J, with 16 bases between. DNA of the CDR3: TGTGCCAGCACCCGGACAGAATACCTGAACACTGAAGCTTTCTTT. Its protein is CASTRTEYLNTEAFF.

This chain joins TRBV6-5 and TRBJ1-1; 7 nucleotides line up with TRBD1. Per germline, CDR1 MNHEY and CDR2 SVGAGI. The V gene end was trimmed by 0 bases and the J gene end by 3 bases; junction bases not matched to a gene: 1. The CDR3 has 14 residues. CDR3 DNA sequence: TGTGCCAGCAGTTACTCCAGGGGGGACACTGAAGCTTTCTTT. It encodes CASSYSRGDTEAFF.

The gene calls are TRBV25-1 and TRBJ2-1; 7 nucleotides line up with TRBD2. CDR1 is MGHDK and CDR2 is SYGVNS in the germline V gene. This CDR3 contains 15 residues. V lost 3 bases to trimming and J lost 3 bases; unmatched junction nucleotides: 5. The CDR3 region is CASSEGGVGYNEQFF. DNA of the CDR3: TGTGCCAGCAGTGAGGGGGGGGTCGGCTACAATGAGCAGTTCTTC.

This sequence joins TRBV7-8 and TRBJ2-7; 8 nucleotides line up with TRBD1. The CDR3 totals 14 residues. The V and J ends lost 5 bases and 6 bases, in that order; junction bases with no gene match: 9. Looked up from germline, CDR1 is SGHVS and CDR2 is FQNEAQ. This CDR3 reads CASSPRRDRGEQYF. CDR3 bases: TGTGCCAGCAGCCCACGACGAGACAGGGGCGAGCAGTACTTC. The complete variable domain, with remaining parts taken from reference TRBV7-8 and TRBJ2-7, reads GAGVSQSPRYKVAKRGQDVALRCDPISGHVSLFWYQQALGQGPEFLTYFQNEAQLDKSGLPSDRFFAERPEGSVSTLKIQRTQQEDSAVYLCASSPRRDRGEQYFGPGTRLTVT.